These T cell receptor beta chains were read from a single sample in a study of shared clonotypes between healthy human individuals. The assay was immunoSEQ multiplex PCR, and TCRdb's table has in-frame clones only and misses some. The sample yields approximately 2,200,000 clones, 93% seen once. Sequences were obtained from naive CD8+ T cells from PBMCs. The receptors stem from a young man in good health. Some clones in this sample may be carry-over from other donors' samples. CDR3s include the opening cysteine and the closing phenylalanine or tryptophan. A D gene is named only where the DNA matches it firmly. The listing skips clone size in some rows; elsewhere it reads once, few, many or a size class.

d_call	v_call	clone_size	j_call	cdr3_nt	cdr3_aa
TRBD2	TRBV7-9	.	TRBJ2-7	TGTGCCAGCAGCTTAGCGGGAGGGCCGACCTACGAGCAGTACTTC	CASSLAGGPTYEQYF
TRBD1	TRBV28	once	TRBJ2-2	TGTGCCAGCAGTTTGCATCCCGGGACAGTACGCACCGGGGAGCTGTTTTTT	CASSLHPGTVRTGELFF
.	TRBV6-6	.	TRBJ1-1	TGTGCCAGCAGTTCCGCACGCGGGTTGAGCACTGAAGCTTTCTTT	CASSSARGLSTEAFF
.	TRBV7-8	once	TRBJ2-3	TGTGCCAGCAGCCCTGAGGGGGCCAGCGGGAGCACAGATACGCAGTATTTT	CASSPEGASGSTDTQYF
.	TRBV2	.	TRBJ2-1	TGTGCCAGCAGCGTTTACGAGACAGGCAATGAGCAGTTCTTC	CASSVYETGNEQFF
.	TRBV19	few	TRBJ1-4	TGTGCCAGTGCGACAGCCTTTAATGAAAAACTGTTTTTT	CASATAFNEKLFF
.	TRBV4-1	.	TRBJ2-7	TGCGCCAGCAGCCAAGGCGTGGCCTACGAGCAGTACTTC	CASSQGVAYEQYF
TRBD1	TRBV11-2	.	TRBJ2-7	TGTGCCAGCAGCTTAACCCACAGGGGCGAGCAGTACTTC	CASSLTHRGEQYF
.	TRBV11-2	.	TRBJ2-1	TGTGCCAGCAGCCCGGTGACAGGGACTCTACCCATTGACAATGAGCAGTTCTTC	CASSPVTGTLPIDNEQFF
TRBD1	TRBV5-1	.	TRBJ2-3	TGCGCCAGCAGCTCGACCGGGACAGGGGGCGATACGCAGTATTTT	CASSSTGTGGDTQYF
.	TRBV27	.	TRBJ2-3	TGTGCCAGCAGTCCCTTCCCCGCAGATACGCAGTATTTT	CASSPFPADTQYF
.	TRBV4-3	.	TRBJ1-1	TGCGCCAGCAGCCAGACCAGCACGGCCGGGGACACTGAAGCTTTCTTT	CASSQTSTAGDTEAFF
.	TRBV27	.	TRBJ2-5	TGTGCCAGCAGTTTATCGTTAAGGGGCGAGACCCAGTACTTC	CASSLSLRGETQYF
.	TRBV6-9	.	TRBJ2-7	TGTGCCAGCAGACCACCGTTGGACAGAGACTACGAGCAGTACTTC	CASRPPLDRDYEQYF
.	TRBV29-1	.	TRBJ2-5	TGCAGCGTTGAAGATGCCGTCAGGGGACCACAAGAGACCCAGTACTTC	CSVEDAVRGPQETQYF
TRBD1	TRBV27	.	TRBJ2-7	TGTGCCAGCAACTCCGGGACAGGGGTGAGGGAGCAGTACTTC	CASNSGTGVREQYF
TRBD1	TRBV7-9	.	TRBJ1-1	TGTGCCAGCAGCTTACCGCCACAGGGGGAGGGCCAGAACACTGAAGCTTTCTTT	CASSLPPQGEGQNTEAFF
TRBD2	TRBV9	.	TRBJ2-5	TGTGCCAGCAGCGCCCGCGGTGCGGGAGTAGAGACCCAGTACTTC	CASSARGAGVETQYF
TRBD2	TRBV5-6	.	TRBJ2-1	TGTGCCAGCAGCTTCCGGACTAGCGGGTATGAGCAGTTCTTC	CASSFRTSGYEQFF
.	TRBV5-5	.	TRBJ2-7	TGTGCCAGCAGCTTGGTTCAAACATCCATCTACGAGCAGTACTTC	CASSLVQTSIYEQYF
TRBD1	TRBV5-1	once	TRBJ1-1	TGCGCCAGCAGCAACGACAGGGGAACTGAAGCTTTCTTT	CASSNDRGTEAFF
.	TRBV2	.	TRBJ2-2	TGTGCCAGCAGATCCGTGGGGCCGAACACCGGGGAGCTGTTTTTT	CASRSVGPNTGELFF
.	TRBV27	.	TRBJ1-1	TGTGCCAGCTGCGTTGGGGGTGGGGCGACTGAAGCTTTCTTT	CASCVGGGATEAFF
TRBD2	TRBV7-6	.	TRBJ2-1	TGTGCCAGCAGCTGGACTAGCGGGAGGACAGATGAGCAGTTCTTC	CASSWTSGRTDEQFF
.	TRBV7-9	.	TRBJ2-7	TGTGCCAGCAGCTTTGGAGAAGGGTACGAGCAGTACTTC	CASSFGEGYEQYF
.	TRBV5-5	once	TRBJ2-7	TGTGCCAGCAGCCTTTGGAGGAACGGCTACGAGCAGTACTTC	CASSLWRNGYEQYF
TRBD2	TRBV15	.	TRBJ2-1	TGTGCCACCAGCAGAGATTTTGGGACTAGCGGGTCTTCAAGCTCCTACAATGAGCAGTTCTTC	CATSRDFGTSGSSSSYNEQFF
.	TRBV4-2	.	TRBJ2-5	TGTGCCAGCAGCCAAGGGGTAGGCTCCCAAGAGACCCAGTACTTC	CASSQGVGSQETQYF
TRBD1	TRBV5-1	.	TRBJ1-1	TGCGCCAGCAGCTTTTCCGGGACAGGGGCTTTCTTTTTT	CASSFSGTGAFFF
TRBD2	TRBV5-1	.	TRBJ2-7	TGCGCCAGCCGATCCGGAACAGCAGCGGGAGCACTATACGAGCAGTACTTC	CASRSGTAAGALYEQYF
TRBD1	TRBV29-1	.	TRBJ1-1	TGCAGCGTGCCAAACAGGGGGGAGAGGACTGAAGCTTTCTTT	CSVPNRGERTEAFF
.	TRBV6-1	few	TRBJ2-2	TGTGCCAGCAGTCCTCGCCCCCCCGGGGAGCTGTTTTTT	CASSPRPPGELFF
.	TRBV25-1	.	TRBJ2-5	TGTGCCAGCAGTGTCGGCAGGGTAGAGACCCAGTACTTC	CASSVGRVETQYF
.	TRBV14	.	TRBJ2-5	TGTGCCAGCAGCTCCTTCGAGGAGGGGGCGTGGGAGACCCAGTACTTC	CASSSFEEGAWETQYF
.	TRBV4-1	.	TRBJ1-6	TGCGCCAGCAGCCAAGAAGGGAGATATAATTCACCCCTCCACTTT	CASSQEGRYNSPLHF